The 9 T cell receptor beta chains below were found in one sample sequenced in a study of blood T cell repertoires in COVID-19 (dated by TCRdb to the early 2020s). Library creation used the immunoSEQ multiplex PCR assay. In its TCRdb copy, this immuneACCESS table keeps in-frame sequences only and misses some clones. Where compared with another copy, unresolved V genes explain less than half of these, and the others have no known cause. In this sample the table shows roughly 65,000 clones, about 93% of which occur a single time. The biggest ten clones account for approximately 2.9% of the sample. Sequenced material: peripheral blood. These receptor sequences come from a man in his 70s with active COVID-19.

The J gene is TRBJ2-1, the V gene TRBV11-2; weak D call: TRBD2 (7 bases). The CDR3 runs to 15 residues. CDR1 is SGHAT, CDR2 FQNNGV, per germline. Trimming cost V 2 bases and J 8 bases, with 16 bases left between them. CDR3 sequence reads: CASSLRGALTYEQFF. The CDR3 DNA follows: TGTGCCAGCAGCTTACGGGGGGCGCTGACTTATGAGCAGTTCTTC.

The CDR3 spells CASSLGTSGGPKGDTQYF. The CDR3 DNA is TGCGCCAGCAGCCTAGGGACTAGCGGGGGTCCCAAAGGGGATACGCAGTATTTT. The gene calls are TRBV5-1 and TRBJ2-3, with TRBD2 identical over 14 bases. Trimming at V came to 4 bases and at J to 6 bases, leaving 13 bases not matched to a gene. From germline, CDR1 is SGHRS and CDR2 YFSETQ. The CDR3 totals 18 residues.

Only one count was recorded for this clone. The genes are TRBV2 and TRBJ1-2; 7 bases fit TRBD1. In germline, CDR1 is SNHLY, CDR2 FYNNEI. The CDR3 extends over 15 amino acids. Trimming took 3 bases from V and 4 from J; bases not matched to a gene: 8. CDR3 amino acids: CASSERQGLFYGYTF. CDR3 sequence (DNA): TGTGCCAGCAGTGAGAGACAGGGCTTATTCTATGGCTACACCTTC.

The rearrangement uses TRBV6-5 and TRBJ1-2, with 7 nucleotides matching TRBD1. CDR1 is MNHEY, CDR2 SVGAGI, per germline. J lost 8 bases, V lost 3 bases, and 9 bases had no gene match. CDR3 length: 14 residues. The CDR3 loop is CASSYQYRGYGYTF. The CDR3, as DNA: TGTGCCAGCAGTTATCAATACAGGGGATACGGCTACACCTTC.

The chain carries TRBV7-8 and TRBJ1-1; D is possibly TRBD1 (5 bases). Germline V gene data show CDR1 as SGHVS and CDR2 as FQNEAQ. This CDR3 has 14 amino acids. V was pared by 1 base and J by 4 bases, with 10 bases between. The CDR3 protein is CASSLDWTITEAFF. CDR3 DNA sequence: TGTGCCAGCAGCTTAGACTGGACAATCACTGAAGCTTTCTTT.

The rearrangement uses TRBV5-6 and TRBJ2-5; 8 positions match TRBD1. Germline V gene data show CDR1 as SGHDT and CDR2 as YYEEEE. The ends lost 4 bases at V and 4 bases at J; junction bases unmatched: 9. This CDR3 is 15 amino acids long. This chain's CDR3 is CASSMDRVLTETQYF. CDR3 bases: TGTGCCAGCAGCATGGACAGGGTATTAACAGAGACCCAGTACTTC.

CDR3 nucleotide sequence: TGTGCCAGCAGTGAGCGGATAGCGGGGAGCTCCTACAATGAGCAGTTCTTC. Its protein product is CASSERIAGSSYNEQFF. The genes are TRBV2 and TRBJ2-1, with 8 bases aligning to TRBD2. V shed 3 bases, J shed 0 bases, and the junction held 7 bases outside the gene matches. CDR1 and CDR2 from the germline V gene are SNHLY and FYNNEI. The CDR3 sequence is 17 residues long.

The chain has TRBV11-2 and TRBJ1-1, with D maybe TRBD1 (6 bases). This CDR3 has 15 residues. Trimming took 5 bases from V and 4 from J, leaving 17 bases between them. Germline CDR1 is SGHAT and CDR2 is FQNNGV. The CDR3 region is CASSPGVGVRTEAFF. The DNA of the CDR3 is TGTGCCAGCAGCCCAGGGGTAGGGGTGCGCACTGAAGCTTTCTTT. The whole variable domain, remainder taken from reference TRBV11-2 and TRBJ1-1, is EAGVAQSPRYKIIEKRQSVAFWCNPISGHATLYWYQQILGQGPKLLIQFQNNGVVDDSQLPKDRFSAERLKGVDSTLKIQPAKLEDSAVYLCASSPGVGVRTEAFFGQGTRLTVV.

V usage is TRBV18 and J usage is TRBJ2-7, with TRBD1 identical over 9 bases. V lost 6 bases, J lost 0 bases, and 6 bases stayed unmatched. Germline V gene sequence: CDR1 KGHSH, CDR2 LQKENI. CDR3 length: 15 amino acids. The CDR3 DNA is TGTGCCAGCTCGCCGCGGGGACAGGGCTCCTACGAGCAGTACTTC. This encodes CASSPRGQGSYEQYF.